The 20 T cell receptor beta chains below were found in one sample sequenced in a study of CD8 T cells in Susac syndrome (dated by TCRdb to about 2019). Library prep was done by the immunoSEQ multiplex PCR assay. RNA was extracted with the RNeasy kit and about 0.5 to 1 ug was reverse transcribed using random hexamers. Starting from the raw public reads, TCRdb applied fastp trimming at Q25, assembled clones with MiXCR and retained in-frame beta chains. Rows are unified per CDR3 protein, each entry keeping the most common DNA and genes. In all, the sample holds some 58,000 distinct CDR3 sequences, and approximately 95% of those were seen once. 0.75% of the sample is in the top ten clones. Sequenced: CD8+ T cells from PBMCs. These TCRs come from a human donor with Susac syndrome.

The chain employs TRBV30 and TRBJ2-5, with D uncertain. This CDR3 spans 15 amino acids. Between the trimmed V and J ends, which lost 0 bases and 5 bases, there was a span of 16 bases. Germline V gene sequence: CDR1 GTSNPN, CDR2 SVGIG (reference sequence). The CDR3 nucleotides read TGTGCCTGGAGTGTACTGAATAGCCCCGGGGAGACCCAGTACTTC. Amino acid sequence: CAWSVLNSPGETQYF.

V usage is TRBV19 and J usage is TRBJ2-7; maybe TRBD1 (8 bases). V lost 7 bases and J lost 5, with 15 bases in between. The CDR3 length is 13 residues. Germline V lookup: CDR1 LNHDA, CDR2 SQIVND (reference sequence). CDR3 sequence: CASTGGAGDEQYF. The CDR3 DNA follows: TGTGCCAGTACAGGGGGCGCGGGGGACGAGCAGTACTTC.

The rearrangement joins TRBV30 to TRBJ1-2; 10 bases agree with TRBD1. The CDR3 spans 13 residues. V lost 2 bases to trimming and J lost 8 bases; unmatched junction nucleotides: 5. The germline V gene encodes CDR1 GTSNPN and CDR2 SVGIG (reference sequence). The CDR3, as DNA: TGTGCCTGGAGTACCGACAGGGGGCGCGGCTACACCTTC. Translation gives CAWSTDRGRGYTF.

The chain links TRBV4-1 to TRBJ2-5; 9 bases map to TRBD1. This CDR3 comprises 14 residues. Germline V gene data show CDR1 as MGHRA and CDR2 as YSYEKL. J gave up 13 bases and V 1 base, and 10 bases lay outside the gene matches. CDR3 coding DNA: TGCGCCAGCAGCCAAGGGACAGGGGCCTACGAGCGGTACTTC. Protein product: CASSQGTGAYERYF.

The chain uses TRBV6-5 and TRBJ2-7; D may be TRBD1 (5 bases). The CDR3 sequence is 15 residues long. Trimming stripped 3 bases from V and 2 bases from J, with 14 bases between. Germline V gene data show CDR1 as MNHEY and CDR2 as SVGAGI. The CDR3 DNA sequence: TGTGCCAGCAGTTATTCGAGACAGACCACCTACGAGCAGTACTTC. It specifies CASSYSRQTTYEQYF.

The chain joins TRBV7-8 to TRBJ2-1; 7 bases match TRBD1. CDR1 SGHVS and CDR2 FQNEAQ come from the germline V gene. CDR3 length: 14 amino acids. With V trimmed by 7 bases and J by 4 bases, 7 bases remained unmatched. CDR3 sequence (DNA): TGTGCCAGCACCCAGGGACAGCAATACAATGAGCAGTTCTTC. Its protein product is CASTQGQQYNEQFF.

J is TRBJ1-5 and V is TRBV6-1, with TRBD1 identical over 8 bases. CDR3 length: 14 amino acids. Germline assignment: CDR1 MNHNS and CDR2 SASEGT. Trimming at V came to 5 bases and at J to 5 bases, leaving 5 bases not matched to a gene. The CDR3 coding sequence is TGTGCCAGCAGTACGACAGGGGAATATCAGCCCCAGCATTTT. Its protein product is CASSTTGEYQPQHF.

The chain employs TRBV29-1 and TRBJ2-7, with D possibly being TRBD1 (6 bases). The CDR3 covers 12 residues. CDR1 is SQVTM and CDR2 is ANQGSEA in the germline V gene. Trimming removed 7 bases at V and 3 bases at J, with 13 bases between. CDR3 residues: CSATGQYYEQYF. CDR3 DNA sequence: TGCAGCGCAACAGGACAGTACTACGAGCAGTACTTC.

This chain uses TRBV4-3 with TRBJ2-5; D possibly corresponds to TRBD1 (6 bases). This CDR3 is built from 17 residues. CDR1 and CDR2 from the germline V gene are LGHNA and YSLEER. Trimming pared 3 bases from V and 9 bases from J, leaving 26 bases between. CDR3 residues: CASSHRNRVFPEAAQYF. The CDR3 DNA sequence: TGCGCCAGCAGCCACCGCAACAGGGTCTTTCCAGAAGCGGCCCAGTACTTC.

The chain's CDR3 is CASSPTSPEQFF. The CDR3 DNA reads as TGTGCCAGCAGCCCGACTAGCCCAGAGCAGTTCTTC. The chain links TRBV6-6 to TRBJ2-1; 7 bases agree with TRBD2. Per germline, CDR1 MNHNY and CDR2 SVGAGI (reference sequence). With V trimmed by 6 bases and J by 10 bases, 6 bases remained unmatched. CDR3 length equals 12 residues.

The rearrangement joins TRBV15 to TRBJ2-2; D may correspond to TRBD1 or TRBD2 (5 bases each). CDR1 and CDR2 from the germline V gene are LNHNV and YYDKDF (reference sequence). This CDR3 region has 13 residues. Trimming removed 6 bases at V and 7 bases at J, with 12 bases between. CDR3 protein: CATRGFGGGELFF. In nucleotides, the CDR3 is TGTGCCACCAGGGGCTTTGGGGGCGGGGAGCTGTTTTTT.

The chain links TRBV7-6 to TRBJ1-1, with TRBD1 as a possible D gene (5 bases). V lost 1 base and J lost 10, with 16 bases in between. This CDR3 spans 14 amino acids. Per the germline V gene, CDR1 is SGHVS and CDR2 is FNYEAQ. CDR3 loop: CASSLGPRDRGAFF. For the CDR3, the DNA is TGTGCCAGCAGCTTAGGTCCCAGGGATAGAGGAGCTTTCTTT.

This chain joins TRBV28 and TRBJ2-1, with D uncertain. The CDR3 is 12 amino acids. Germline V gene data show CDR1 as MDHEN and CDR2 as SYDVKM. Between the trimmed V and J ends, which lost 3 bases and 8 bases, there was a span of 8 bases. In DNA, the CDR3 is TGTGCCAGCAGTTTGGATAACCATGAGCAGTTCTTC. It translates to CASSLDNHEQFF.

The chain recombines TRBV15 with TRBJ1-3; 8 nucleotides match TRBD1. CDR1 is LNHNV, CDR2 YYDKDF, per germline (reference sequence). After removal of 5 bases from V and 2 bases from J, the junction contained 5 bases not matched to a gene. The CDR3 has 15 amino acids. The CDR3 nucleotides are TGTGCCACCAGCCCCCCGGACAGGGCTGGAAACACCATATATTTT. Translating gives CATSPPDRAGNTIYF.

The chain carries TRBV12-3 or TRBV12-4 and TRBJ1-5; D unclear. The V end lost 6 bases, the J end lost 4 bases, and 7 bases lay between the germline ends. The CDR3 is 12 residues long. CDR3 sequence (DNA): TGTGCCAGCAGGGAACCTAATCAGCCCCAGCATTTT. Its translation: CASREPNQPQHF.

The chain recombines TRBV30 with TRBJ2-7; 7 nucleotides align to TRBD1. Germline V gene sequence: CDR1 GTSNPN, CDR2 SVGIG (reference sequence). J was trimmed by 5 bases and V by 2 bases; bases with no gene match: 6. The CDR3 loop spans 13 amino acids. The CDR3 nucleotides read TGTGCCTGGAGTCCGACAGGGATCAACGAGCAGTACTTC. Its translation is CAWSPTGINEQYF.

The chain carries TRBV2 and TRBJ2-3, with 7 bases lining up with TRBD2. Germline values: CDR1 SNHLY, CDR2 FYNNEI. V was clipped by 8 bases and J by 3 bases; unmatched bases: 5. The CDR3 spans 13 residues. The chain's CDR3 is CASAGTTTDTQYF. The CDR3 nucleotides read TGTGCCAGCGCGGGGACTACTACAGATACGCAGTATTTT.

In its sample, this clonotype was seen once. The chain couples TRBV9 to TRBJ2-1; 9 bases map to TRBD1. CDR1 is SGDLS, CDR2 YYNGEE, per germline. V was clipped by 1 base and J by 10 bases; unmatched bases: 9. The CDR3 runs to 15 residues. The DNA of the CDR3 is TGTGCCAGCAGCGTATGGGCAGGAGGGACAGGGGAGCAGTTCTTC. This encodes CASSVWAGGTGEQFF.

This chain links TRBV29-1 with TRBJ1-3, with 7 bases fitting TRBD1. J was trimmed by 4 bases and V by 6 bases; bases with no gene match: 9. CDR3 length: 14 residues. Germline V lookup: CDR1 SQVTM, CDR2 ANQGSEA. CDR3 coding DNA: TGCAGCGTCCAACGGGACAGCCCGGGAAACACCATATATTTT. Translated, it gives CSVQRDSPGNTIYF. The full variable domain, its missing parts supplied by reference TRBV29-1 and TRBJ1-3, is SAVISQKPSRDICQRGTSLTIQCQVDSQVTMMFWYRQQPGQSLTLIATANQGSEATYESGFVIDKFPISRPNLTFSTLTVSNMSPEDSSIYLCSVQRDSPGNTIYFGEGSWLTVV.

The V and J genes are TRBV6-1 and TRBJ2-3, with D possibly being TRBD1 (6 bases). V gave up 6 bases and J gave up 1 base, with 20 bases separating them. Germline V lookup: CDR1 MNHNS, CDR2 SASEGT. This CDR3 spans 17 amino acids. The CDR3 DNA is TGTGCCAGCAGCGAATTCTGGGGACACAGGGGCACAGATACGCAGTATTTT. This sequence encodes CASSEFWGHRGTDTQYF.